This entry lists 22 T cell receptor beta chains sequenced from one sample in a study of low-dose radiotherapy and immunotherapy resistance in tumors. First-strand cDNA used TRAV- and TRBV-specific primers, covering alpha and beta chains. TCRs were amplified for roughly 20 PCR cycles with a constant-region primer and V-primer adapter. TCRdb re-called the reads with MiXCR, one entry per CDR3 protein. The profile shows roughly 14,000 distinct CDR3 sequences, around three fifths of them singletons. Receptor source: a human donor with advanced metastatic prostate, ovarian, gallbladder or colorectal cancer (not recorded which). This table probably holds off-target reads from a library built for another chain.

J is TRBJ2-3 and V is TRBV29-1; 8 bases agree with TRBD2. V gave up 6 bases and J gave up 4 bases; unmatched junction bases: 6. The length of the CDR3 is 13 residues. The germline gives CDR1 SQVTM, CDR2 ANQGSEA. The CDR3 loop is CSVKAGGADTQYF. DNA for the CDR3: TGCAGCGTCAAGGCGGGAGGCGCAGATACGCAGTATTTT.

The chain couples TRBV15 to TRBJ2-7; possibly TRBD1 or TRBD2 for D (5 bases each). The CDR3 consists of 13 residues. Per the germline V gene, CDR1 is LNHNV and CDR2 is YYDKDF (reference sequence). V lost 6 bases, J lost 1 base, and 10 bases lay in between. This chain's CDR3 is CATRGTVSYEQYF. CDR3 DNA: TGTGCCACCAGAGGGACGGTATCCTACGAGCAGTACTTC.

The chain is built from TRBV19 and TRBJ1-5; 9 nucleotides align to TRBD1. Germline V CDR1 and CDR2: LNHDA, SQIVND (reference sequence). This CDR3 has 14 residues. J was trimmed by 7 bases and V by 3 bases; bases with no gene match: 4. CDR3 nucleotide sequence: TGTGCCAGTAGTATCTGGACAGGGGACCAGCCCCAGCATTTT. This translates into CASSIWTGDQPQHF.

The CDR3 here is CASSLSYVFLNTGELFF. CDR3 nucleotides: TGTGCCAGCAGTTTATCATACGTATTCCTTAACACCGGGGAGCTGTTTTTT. The chain employs TRBV27 and TRBJ2-2; D remains unclear. The CDR3 has 17 amino acids. Trimming took 0 bases from V and 2 from J, leaving 13 bases between them. Germline loops: CDR1 MNHEY, CDR2 SMNVEV (reference sequence).

This chain uses TRBV4-3 with TRBJ1-1; D unresolved. Germline assignment: CDR1 LGHNA and CDR2 YSLEER. The CDR3 is 15 amino acids. Deletions cut 1 base from V and 0 bases from J, with 9 bases between. The CDR3 region has the DNA TGCGCCAGCAGCCAAGCAGCGGGCATGAACACTGAAGCTTTCTTT. It specifies CASSQAAGMNTEAFF.

The genes are TRBV6-2 or TRBV6-3 and TRBJ2-7, with a weak D call TRBD1 (6 bases). V was clipped by 5 bases and J by 3 bases, with 14 bases between them. CDR3 length equals 14 residues. Germline values: CDR1 MNHEY, CDR2 SVGEGT. The CDR3 DNA is TGTGCCAGCAGTGGGACGGGACACCACTACGAGCAGTACTTC. The encoded protein is CASSGTGHHYEQYF.

The rearrangement uses TRBV12-3 or TRBV12-4 and TRBJ1-2, with 9 nucleotides matching TRBD1. V lost 3 bases, J lost 4 bases, and 0 bases stayed unmatched. The CDR3 spans 13 residues. The CDR3, as DNA: TGTGCCAGCAGTTTGGACAGGGGCTATGGCTACACCTTC. This encodes CASSLDRGYGYTF.

The chain employs TRBV9 and TRBJ1-2, with 7 nucleotides matching TRBD1. This CDR3 is built from 14 residues. The ends lost 3 bases at V and 2 bases at J; junction bases unmatched: 4. The germline CDR1 and CDR2 sequences are SGDLS and YYNGEE. The CDR3 here is CASSARGQNYGYTF. The CDR3 region has the DNA TGTGCCAGCAGCGCGAGGGGACAGAACTATGGCTACACCTTC.

The chain is built from TRBV9 and TRBJ2-3, with D possibly matching TRBD2 (5 bases). Germline V gene lookup returns CDR1 SGDLS and CDR2 YYNGEE. The CDR3 is 19 amino acids. Trimming stripped 4 bases from V and 4 bases from J, with 28 bases between. The CDR3 spells CASSLDRRSVALEADTQYF. CDR3 sequence (DNA): TGTGCCAGCAGCCTTGACCGGAGGTCGGTAGCATTAGAAGCAGATACGCAGTATTTT.

The chain couples TRBV28 to TRBJ2-7, with D unclear. The length of the CDR3 is 12 residues. The V end lost 6 bases, the J end lost 7 bases, and 13 bases lay between the germline ends. Germline V gives CDR1 MDHEN, CDR2 SYDVKM. This CDR3 reads CASSLERGEQYF. Here the CDR3 DNA reads TGTGCCAGCAGCCTCGAGCGTGGTGAGCAGTACTTC.

The genes are TRBV12-3 or TRBV12-4 and TRBJ2-5; TRBD1 agrees at 11 bases. V was pared by 5 bases and J by 5 bases, with 10 bases of the junction left unmatched. The CDR3 covers 16 residues. DNA for the CDR3: TGTGCCAGCAGTCACCGCCCCGGGACAGGGGGGGAGACCCAGTACTTC. The encoded protein is CASSHRPGTGGETQYF.

The V gene is TRBV7-2, the J gene TRBJ2-7; the D gene is possibly TRBD2 (6 bases). V was trimmed by 1 base and J by 3 bases, leaving 13 bases between them. The germline CDR1 and CDR2 sequences are SGHTA and FQGNSA. CDR3 size: 15 residues. The CDR3 spells CASSLDLALHYEQYF. CDR3 nucleotides: TGTGCCAGCAGCTTAGATCTAGCGCTGCACTACGAGCAGTACTTC.

The chain carries TRBV18 and TRBJ2-3; a weak D match, TRBD2 (5 bases). The germline V gene has CDR1 KGHSH and CDR2 LQKENI. This CDR3 is built from 12 residues. V lost 6 bases and J lost 3, with 7 bases in between. CDR3 nucleotides: TGTGCCAGCTCCCCGGGGACAGATACGCAGTATTTT. Amino acid sequence: CASSPGTDTQYF.

This CDR3 reads CSVEDQTTSSYNEQFF. The DNA for the CDR3 is TGCAGCGTTGAAGATCAAACGACAAGCTCCTACAATGAGCAGTTCTTC. The chain employs TRBV29-1 and TRBJ2-1, with unresolved D. Trimming left V 0 bases short and J 0 bases short, with 12 bases between. Germline V gives CDR1 SQVTM, CDR2 ANQGSEA. CDR3 length: 16 residues.

The rearrangement joins TRBV7-3 to TRBJ1-4, with D unresolved. Trimming cost V 5 bases and J 8 bases, with 12 bases left between them. The CDR3 covers 13 residues. Germline CDR1 reads SGHTA; CDR2 reads FQGTGA. The CDR3 protein is CASSRGYGEKLFF. CDR3 DNA: TGTGCCAGCAGCCGAGGGTATGGGGAAAAACTGTTTTTT.

By proportion, this clonotype is medium-sized (0.01 to 0.1%). The rearrangement joins TRBV6-4 to TRBJ2-2; 8 bases are a match to TRBD1. This CDR3 spans 14 amino acids. V shed 0 bases, J shed 6 bases, and the junction held 0 bases outside the gene matches. Germline V gives CDR1 MRHNA, CDR2 SNTAGT. The CDR3, as DNA: TGTGCCAGCAGTGACTCGACAGGGGCCGGGGAGCTGTTTTTT. Its protein product is CASSDSTGAGELFF.

This chain joins TRBV24-1 and TRBJ2-2; no definite D call. Germline CDR1 is KGHDR and CDR2 is SFDVKD. V lost 4 bases and J 2 bases, leaving 4 bases between the germline ends. CDR3 length: 13 residues. Written as DNA, the CDR3 is TGTGCCACCAGTGACGAAAACACCGGGGAGCTGTTTTTT. Translation: CATSDENTGELFF.

The chain recombines TRBV21-1 with TRBJ1-2; the tabulated D call, TRBD1, remains unverified against the DNA. TRBV21-1 is given as a pseudogene. The CDR3 consists of 19 residues. CDR3 loop: CASIRNAGTGAPIAYGYTF. The CDR3 DNA follows: TGTGCCAGCATTAGGAATGCCGGGACAGGGGCTCCCATCGCTTATGGCTACACCTTC.

This clonotype was counted a few times. The chain couples TRBV5-1 to TRBJ1-1; D remains ambiguous. The CDR3 spans 15 residues. Germline assignment: CDR1 SGHRS and CDR2 YFSETQ. Trimming pared 2 bases from V and 5 bases from J, leaving 16 bases between. CDR3 sequence (DNA): TGCGCCAGCAGCTTATTACCCGGGAGGGAGACTGAAGCTTTCTTT. As protein: CASSLLPGRETEAFF.

Sample share makes this clonotype medium-sized. The genes are TRBV4-2 and TRBJ1-1, with a possible D match to TRBD1 (6 bases). Germline values: CDR1 LGHNA, CDR2 YNFKEQ. V lost 0 bases and J lost 5, with 13 bases in between. The CDR3 is 15 residues long. CDR3 sequence: CASSQEDGGPTEAFF. In DNA, the CDR3 is TGTGCCAGCAGCCAAGAGGATGGGGGGCCAACTGAAGCTTTCTTT.

The chain couples TRBV5-4 to TRBJ1-1, with TRBD1 matching over 7 bases. The CDR3 is 12 amino acids. V was clipped by 0 bases and J by 8 bases; unmatched bases: 1. CDR1 is SGHNT and CDR2 is YYREEE in the germline V gene (reference sequence). CDR3 nucleotides: TGTGCCAGCAGCTTGGAGGACAGGGAAGCTTTCTTT. Its translation is CASSLEDREAFF.

In its sample, this clonotype was seen a few times. The V and J genes are TRBV12-3 or TRBV12-4 and TRBJ1-6; TRBD1 matches at 8 bases. V shed 2 bases and J 7 bases; nucleotides not matched to a gene: 1. This CDR3 contains 14 residues. This chain's CDR3 is CASSLQGANSPLHF. The CDR3 DNA is TGTGCCAGCAGTTTACAGGGGGCAAATTCACCCCTCCACTTT.